The 4 T cell receptor beta chains presented below share a single source sample, sequenced in a study of T cells in Graves' hyperthyroidism and ophthalmopathy (dated by TCRdb to about 2019). The library was made by multiplex PCR. The reads were generated on an Illumina HiSeq 2000. TCR beta CDR3 regions were amplified from RNA transcripts. A first-round RT-PCR of the TCR CDR3 used the HTBI primer set with the Qiagen OneStep RT-PCR kit. Using fastp at Q25 and MiXCR, TCRdb reprocessed the public reads and kept productive beta chains. CDR3 protein duplicates are merged, each entry listing the most common genes and DNA. The sample yields hundreds of thousands of distinct CDR3 sequences; 14% to 15% were counted once. About 4.5% of the sample is taken by the ten largest. What was sequenced was blood. These receptors all stem from a woman between 40 and 55 years old with Graves' ophthalmopathy.

There are many counts of this clonotype. The rearrangement links TRBV6-1 to TRBJ2-7; TRBD1 agrees at 9 bases. Germline-derived CDR1 and CDR2 are MNHNS and SASEGT. CDR3 length: 15 residues. With 2 bases clipped from V and 2 bases from J, the junction kept 4 bases outside the gene matches. CDR3 region: CASSERGDRAYEQYF. CDR3 DNA: TGTGCCAGCAGTGAACGTGGGGACAGGGCCTACGAGCAGTACTTC.

Only a few counts were recorded for this clonotype. The chain has TRBV6-5 and TRBJ2-3, with D maybe TRBD1 (6 bases). Looked up from germline, CDR1 is MNHEY and CDR2 is SVGAGI. The CDR3 consists of 15 residues. Trimming left V 0 bases short and J 4 bases short, with 11 bases between. The DNA of the CDR3 is TGTGCCAGCAGTTACTCCCCAGACAGGCCAGATACGCAGTATTTT. Amino acid sequence: CASSYSPDRPDTQYF.

There are many counts of this clonotype. This chain uses TRBV28 with TRBJ2-7; TRBD1 might be the D (6 bases). This CDR3 spans 13 amino acids. The germline V gene encodes CDR1 MDHEN and CDR2 SYDVKM. The V and J ends lost 4 bases and 8 bases respectively, with 15 bases between them. The CDR3 loop is CASSSRNREQQYF. The CDR3 DNA is TGTGCCAGCAGTTCACGGAACAGGGAACAGCAGTACTTC.

Ten or more counts support this clonotype. V usage is TRBV6-1 and J usage is TRBJ2-7, with TRBD2 identical over 8 bases. From germline, CDR1 is MNHNS and CDR2 SASEGT. This CDR3 contains 16 residues. J was trimmed by 2 bases and V by 5 bases; bases with no gene match: 11. CDR3 loop: CASSLKSGSATYEQYF. The CDR3, as DNA: TGTGCCAGCAGTCTTAAAAGCGGGAGCGCCACCTACGAGCAGTACTTC.